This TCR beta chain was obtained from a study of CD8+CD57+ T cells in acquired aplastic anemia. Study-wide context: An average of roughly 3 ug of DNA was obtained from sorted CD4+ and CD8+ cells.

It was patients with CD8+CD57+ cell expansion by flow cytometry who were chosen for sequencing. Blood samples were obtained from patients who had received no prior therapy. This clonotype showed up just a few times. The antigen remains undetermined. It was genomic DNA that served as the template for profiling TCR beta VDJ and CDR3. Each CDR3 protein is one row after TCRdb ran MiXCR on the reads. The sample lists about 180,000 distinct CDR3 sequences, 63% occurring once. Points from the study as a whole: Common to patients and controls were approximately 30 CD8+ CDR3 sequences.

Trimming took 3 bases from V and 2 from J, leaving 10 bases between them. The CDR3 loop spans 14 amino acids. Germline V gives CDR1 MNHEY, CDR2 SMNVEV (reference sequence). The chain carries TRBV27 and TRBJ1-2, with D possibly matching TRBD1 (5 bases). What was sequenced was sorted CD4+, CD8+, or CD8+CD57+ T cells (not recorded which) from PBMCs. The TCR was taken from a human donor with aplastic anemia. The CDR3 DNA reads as TGTGCCAGCAGTTTGGGGGGACGGAACTATGGCTACACCTTC. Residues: CASSLGGRNYGYTF.